The text below deals with one T cell receptor (beta chain). This record comes from a study of T cell changes during pregnancy in multiple sclerosis. Assay: immunoSEQ multiplex PCR; the TCRdb copy retains only in-frame clones and omits some. The sample contains tens of thousands of clones, around 90% of which appear only once. The germline V gene encodes CDR1 SGHDT and CDR2 YYEEEE. The CDR3 runs 17 residues. Unmatched junction bases numbered 12, after V lost 2 bases and J lost 5 bases. This receptor was taken from a female donor in good health, enrolled as a control in a pregnancy study. This specimen was CD4+ T cells from peripheral blood mononuclear cells, taken in the third trimester of pregnancy. This chain uses TRBV5-6 with TRBJ1-4; 7 nucleotides line up with TRBD1. The CDR3 reads CASSLQFTGTANEKLFF. The CDR3 region has the DNA TGTGCCAGCAGCTTACAATTCACCGGGACAGCGAATGAAAAACTGTTTTTT.